One sample yielded the 22 T cell receptor beta chains listed below, sequenced in a study of beta chain features in type 1 diabetes (dated by TCRdb to the late 2010s). Receptor amplification or capture employed the immunoSEQ multiplex PCR assay. The entire isolated RNA was reverse transcribed using the High Capacity cDNA Reverse Transcription Kit, and thus expressed TCRB transcripts were sequenced. TCRdb holds this immuneACCESS table with in-frame rearrangements only. Some clones are missing; in checked studies, unresolved V genes explain under half, and the rest has no known cause. The sample contains fewer than 900,000 clones, roughly a sixth of them found a single time. The top ten clonotypes cover 0.023% of the sample. Sequencing used naive CD4+ T cells from blood. The cell subset or site label for this specimen denotes: true naive CD4+ T cells. These receptors came from a woman under 30 in good health.

Concerning this clone itself: Distinct nucleotide sequences in the sample also encode this CDR3. The CDR3 DNA sequence: TGTGCCAGCTCACCCGGTCTTAACACTGAAGCTTTCTTT. Translation: CASSPGLNTEAFF. J is TRBJ1-1 and V is TRBV18; D not certain. The V gene lost 3 bases and the J gene lost 2 bases, with 7 bases spanning the gap. Germline CDR1 is KGHSH and CDR2 is LQKENI. The CDR3 runs 13 residues.

This rearrangement joins TRBV10-3 to TRBJ1-4; 9 bases fit TRBD1. From germline, CDR1 is ENHRY and CDR2 SYGVKD. This CDR3 region has 14 residues. The V segment lost 5 bases and the J segment 11 bases; nucleotides outside the gene matches: 9. As DNA, the CDR3 is TGTGCCATCAGTAATTTCACCGGGACAGGGAAACTGTTTTTT. It is translated as CAISNFTGTGKLFF.

V and J are TRBV6-5 and TRBJ2-5; no clear D gene. With 0 bases removed from V and 5 bases from J, the gap between germline ends came to 10 bases. CDR1 and CDR2 from the germline V gene are MNHEY and SVGAGI. This CDR3 contains 14 residues. CDR3 nucleotide sequence: TGTGCCAGCAGTTACTCTCTAGTCTTGGAGACCCAGTACTTC. As protein: CASSYSLVLETQYF.

The rearrangement joins TRBV5-1 to TRBJ2-3; no firm D call. Trimming pared 0 bases from V and 2 bases from J, leaving 10 bases between. Germline loops: CDR1 SGHRS, CDR2 YFSETQ. The length of the CDR3 is 15 residues. The CDR3 loop is CASSLVHRYTDTQYF. As DNA, the CDR3 is TGCGCCAGCAGCTTGGTGCACCGGTACACAGATACGCAGTATTTT. Filled out from reference TRBV5-1 and TRBJ2-3, the complete variable domain reads KAGVTQTPRYLIKTRGQQVTLSCSPISGHRSVSWYQQTPGQGLQFLFEYFSETQRNKGNFPGRFSGRQFSNSRSEMNVSTLELGDSALYLCASSLVHRYTDTQYFGPGTRLTVL.

This chain connects TRBV19 to TRBJ2-1, with TRBD2 identical over 10 bases. Per the germline V gene, CDR1 is LNHDA and CDR2 is SQIVND (reference sequence). CDR3 size: 13 residues. V lost 7 bases to trimming and J lost 7 bases; unmatched junction nucleotides: 4. The CDR3 loop reads CASKREGYNEQFF. CDR3 nucleotides: TGTGCCAGTAAGCGGGAGGGATATAATGAGCAGTTCTTC.

There are a few counts of this clone. The V call is TRBV28, the J call TRBJ1-1; D unresolved. This CDR3 has 12 residues. Germline CDR1 and CDR2: MDHEN and SYDVKM. The V end was cut by 4 bases, the J end by 6 bases, with 9 bases between. In DNA form, the CDR3 reads TGTGCCAGCAGTTCCAGACCCCCTGAAGCTTTCTTT. It specifies CASSSRPPEAFF.

This clone was observed a handful of times. The V and J genes are TRBV7-2 and TRBJ2-7; weak D call: TRBD2 (5 bases). CDR3 length: 15 amino acids. Between the trimmed V and J ends, which lost 2 bases and 2 bases, there was a span of 13 bases. The germline V gene has CDR1 SGHTA and CDR2 FQGNSA. This chain's CDR3 is CASSLRPSGTYEQYF. The CDR3, as DNA: TGTGCCAGCAGCTTACGTCCCTCCGGGACCTACGAGCAGTACTTC.

Worth noting for this clone: Different DNA sequences within this sample yield the same CDR3. The chain recombines TRBV28 with TRBJ2-3, with D hard to call. Germline assignment: CDR1 MDHEN and CDR2 SYDVKM. Trimming left V 4 bases short and J 2 bases short, with 4 bases between. There are 12 residues in the CDR3. The CDR3 bases are TGTGCCAGCAGTTCTCCCACAGATACGCAGTATTTT. It specifies CASSSPTDTQYF.

The rearrangement joins TRBV6-1 to TRBJ2-2; 8 bases map to TRBD1. Germline loops: CDR1 MNHNS, CDR2 SASEGT. The CDR3 runs 15 residues. Trimming took 5 bases from V and 1 from J; bases not matched to a gene: 3. The CDR3 sequence is CASSRGTGNTGELFF. In DNA, the CDR3 is TGTGCCAGCAGTCGTGGGACAGGGAACACCGGGGAGCTGTTTTTT.

The CDR3 is CASSPQTDEQYF. The CDR3 nucleotides are TGTGCCAGCTCACCCCAGACGGACGAGCAGTACTTC. The V gene is TRBV18, the J gene TRBJ2-7; D not resolved. From germline, CDR1 is KGHSH and CDR2 LQKENI. There are 12 residues in the CDR3. Trimming stripped 3 bases from V and 5 bases from J, with 8 bases between.

The V and J genes are TRBV7-3 and TRBJ2-2, with 9 bases lining up with TRBD2. The germline gives CDR1 SGHTA, CDR2 FQGTGA. The CDR3 sequence is 16 residues long. V was pared by 5 bases and J by 2 bases, with 6 bases of the junction left unmatched. CDR3 sequence reads: CASSALAGFNTGELFF. The CDR3 DNA reads TGTGCCAGCAGCGCCCTAGCGGGATTCAACACCGGGGAGCTGTTTTTT. The full variable domain, its missing parts supplied by reference TRBV7-3 and TRBJ2-2, is GAGVSQTPSNKVTEKGKYVELRCDPISGHTALYWYRQSLGQGPEFLIYFQGTGAADDSGLPNDRFFAVRPEGSVSTLKIQRTERGDSAVYLCASSALAGFNTGELFFGEGSRLTVL.

This clone was picked up a small number of times. The J gene is TRBJ2-1, the V gene TRBV6-6, with D tentatively TRBD2 (6 bases). Germline V gene lookup returns CDR1 MNHNY and CDR2 SVGAGI (reference sequence). V dropped 2 bases and J dropped 12 bases, with 14 bases sitting between them. The CDR3 sequence is 13 residues long. This chain's CDR3 is CASSYPLEGRQFF. The CDR3 nucleotides are TGTGCCAGCAGTTACCCCCTGGAGGGTAGGCAGTTCTTC.

The J gene is TRBJ2-3, the V gene TRBV11-1, with TRBD2 as a possible D gene (5 bases). Trimming removed 5 bases at V and 4 bases at J, with 19 bases between. Germline V gene lookup returns CDR1 SGHAT and CDR2 FQDESV (reference sequence). The CDR3 length is 16 residues. The CDR3 protein is CASSLHPGGRADTQYF. For the CDR3, the DNA is TGTGCCAGCAGCCTACATCCCGGAGGAAGGGCAGATACGCAGTATTTT.

The chain recombines TRBV5-1 with TRBJ2-5, with 11 bases that match TRBD1. This CDR3 region has 15 residues. The V and J ends lost 1 base and 5 bases, in that order; junction bases with no gene match: 4. Germline values: CDR1 SGHRS, CDR2 YFSETQ. CDR3 DNA: TGCGCCAGCAGCTTGAGGGGACAGGGGGTTGAGACCCAGTACTTC. Translation: CASSLRGQGVETQYF.

The sample holds a few counts of this clone. CDR3 loop: CASSLARLGYEQYF. In nucleotides, the CDR3 is TGTGCCAGCAGCTTAGCGAGACTAGGCTACGAGCAGTACTTC. The genes are TRBV7-2 and TRBJ2-7; TRBD2 might be the D (6 bases). The CDR3 runs to 14 residues. Trimming cost V 0 bases and J 3 bases, with 9 bases left between them. Germline V gene lookup returns CDR1 SGHTA and CDR2 FQGNSA.

The J gene is TRBJ2-1, the V gene TRBV28, with 9 bases lining up with TRBD2. Trimming cost V 5 bases and J 9 bases; bases outside gene matches: 8. The germline V gene encodes CDR1 MDHEN and CDR2 SYDVKM. The CDR3 runs 14 residues. CDR3 bases: TGTGCCAGCAGTCCCCTAGCGGGATTTCTTGAGCAGTTCTTC. Amino acids: CASSPLAGFLEQFF.

The CDR3 is CASNIGSNYGYTF. CDR3 DNA: TGCGCCAGCAACATAGGGTCAAACTATGGCTACACCTTC. The chain has TRBV5-1 and TRBJ1-2; D remains unclear. This CDR3 contains 13 residues. Trimming removed 6 bases at V and 2 bases at J, with 11 bases between. Germline V lookup: CDR1 SGHRS, CDR2 YFSETQ.

The chain has TRBV4-3 and TRBJ2-7; D unclear. The CDR3 length is 14 residues. Trimming cost V 3 bases and J 3 bases, with 12 bases left between them. CDR1 is LGHNA and CDR2 is YSLEER in the germline V gene. The CDR3 protein is CASSQGPGRYEQYF. CDR3 nucleotide sequence: TGCGCCAGCAGCCAGGGCCCCGGCCGCTACGAGCAGTACTTC.

The gene calls are TRBV15 and TRBJ2-2; D gene uncertain. Trimming removed 4 bases at V and 4 bases at J, with 4 bases between. CDR1 and CDR2 from the germline V gene are LNHNV and YYDKDF (reference sequence). The CDR3 runs 12 residues. The chain's CDR3 is CATSTFTGELFF. The CDR3 nucleotides read TGTGCCACCAGCACCTTCACCGGGGAGCTGTTTTTT.

The chain carries TRBV6-5 and TRBJ2-7; D is uncertain. This CDR3 has 13 residues. CDR1 is MNHEY and CDR2 is SVGAGI in the germline V gene. V gave up 3 bases and J gave up 0 bases, with 6 bases separating them. The CDR3 region is CASSYLSSYEQYF. CDR3 DNA: TGTGCCAGCAGTTATTTAAGCTCCTACGAGCAGTACTTC.

J is TRBJ2-2 and V is TRBV4-2; tentatively, D is TRBD1 (5 bases). The CDR3 runs 16 residues. The germline V and J ends were trimmed by 0 bases and 3 bases, with 11 bases remaining between them. Germline-derived CDR1 and CDR2 are LGHNA and YNFKEQ. In DNA form, the CDR3 reads TGTGCCAGCAGCCAAGAGCCGGACAAGCACACCGGGGAGCTGTTTTTT. Translating it yields CASSQEPDKHTGELFF.

The rearrangement joins TRBV28 to TRBJ2-7, with 8 bases that match TRBD2. Per the germline V gene, CDR1 is MDHEN and CDR2 is SYDVKM. J lost 7 bases, V lost 5 bases, and 4 bases had no gene match. The CDR3 loop spans 12 amino acids. CDR3 bases: TGTGCCAGCAGTACCGGGACTAGTGAGCAGTACTTC. Protein product: CASSTGTSEQYF.